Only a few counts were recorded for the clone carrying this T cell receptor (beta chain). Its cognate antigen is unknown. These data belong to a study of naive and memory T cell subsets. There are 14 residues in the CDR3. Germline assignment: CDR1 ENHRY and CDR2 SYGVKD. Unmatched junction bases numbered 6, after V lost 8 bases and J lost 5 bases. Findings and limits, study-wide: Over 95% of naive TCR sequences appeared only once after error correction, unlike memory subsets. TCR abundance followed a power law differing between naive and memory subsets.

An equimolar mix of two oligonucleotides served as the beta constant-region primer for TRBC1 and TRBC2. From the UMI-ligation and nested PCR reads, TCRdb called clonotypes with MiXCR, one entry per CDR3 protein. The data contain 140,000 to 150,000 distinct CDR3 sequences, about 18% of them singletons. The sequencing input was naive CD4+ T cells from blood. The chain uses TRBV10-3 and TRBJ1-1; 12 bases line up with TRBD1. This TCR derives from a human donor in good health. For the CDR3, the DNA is TGTGCCATCTCCGGGACAGGGGGCGAGACTGAAGCTTTCTTT. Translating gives CAISGTGGETEAFF.